Listed here is a single TCR beta chain. The antigen it recognizes is unknown. Base qualities are not recorded, but no much larger clone differs from it by a single base. TCRbeta rearrangements were sequenced from genomic DNA using the immunoSEQ assay at survey resolution. In the authors' own workflow: A lowest detectable productive clonotype frequency of 2.59 x 10-5 was observed in the TCR sequencing data. Only productive TCRbeta rearrangements, meaning sequences that were complete and in-frame, were kept for the analyses. Clonality for each sample was calculated as Simpson clonality in the immunoSEQ Analyzer version 3.0. Clones were binned by frequency as very rare, small, medium, large (1-20%) or hyperexpanded (>20%). Generation probabilities were estimated with OLGA 1.2.3, V-gene circos plots were generated with VDJtools, specificities were searched for in VDJdb, and CDR3 motifs were identified with GLIPH. TCRdb retrieved this table from immuneACCESS and kept in-frame rearrangements only. Not all clones are present; in checked studies, unresolved V genes account for under half, and no reason is known for the remainder. The V and J calls and clone size are taken from that table; D and trimming were inferred from the DNA. In this sample the table shows fewer than 50,000 clones, approximately 83% of which occur a single time. Under 0.4% of the sample goes to the ten largest clones.

The healthy controls were 40 or so blood donors, and the buffy coats of these donors were supplied by the Finnish Red Cross blood service. All TCR-sequenced material derived from peripheral blood: patient blood samples and healthy donor buffy coats. Peripheral blood mononuclear cells were isolated by Ficoll-Hypaque gradient centrifugation. For the healthy controls, CD4+ cells were obtained from buffy coats by magnetic purification. The Gentra Puregene Cell and Tissue kit was used to extract genomic DNA, and a Qubit 2.0 fluorometer was used to measure the amount of genomic DNA. These data are taken from a study of STAT5B mutations in CD4+ large granular lymphocyte leukemia (dated by TCRdb to between 2020 and 2023). General notes on the study: Among healthy controls, the CDR3 'QG' motif was associated with a particular HLA allele. Flow cytometry on FACSCanto II or FACSVerse showed that the purified fractions were more than 95% pure among lymphocytes. TCRbeta repertoires of CD4+ T-cell large granular lymphocyte leukemia patients were compared with those of healthy blood donors. General findings and caveats noted by the study authors: The data were not HLA-matched, and the higher clonality in CD4+ T-LGLL than in CD8+ T-LGLL could be due to the relatively small sample size. Greater clonality appeared to be present in CD4-sorted patient repertoires than in healthy CD4+ repertoires, and the difference was retained after the putative leukemic clones were removed. Enrichment of TRBV06-family usage was observed among the top patient clones (8/27) relative to healthy controls (2/35). Main leukemic clonotypes were private to each patient, although around 24% of the main leukemic clonotypes were found at low frequency in the non-leukemic repertoires of other patients.

The germline V and J ends show losses of 3 bases and 10 bases respectively, and no gene match explains 14 bases of the junction. Inclusive of the bounding cysteine and phenylalanine, the CDR3 is 15 residues long. Kept here is only the CDR3 DNA, which spans 45 bases and is read in frame from base 1. This receptor was identified in a human donor in good health. The sequence joins TRBV23-1 to TRBJ1-1; a stretch of 7 junction bases matches TRBD1. TRBV23-1 is sorted into the ORF group, with uncertain function. Sequenced input: CD4+ T cells from blood buffy coats. Here the CDR3 is given as CASSQAFTVRQGAFF. The DNA reads as follows: TGCGCCAGCAGTCAGGCCTTTACTGTTAGACAGGGAGCTTTCTTT.